Shown below are 16 T cell receptor beta chains from a single sample sequenced in a study of T cells in localized non-small cell lung cancer. Here immunoSEQ multiplex PCR was the method, and the copy in TCRdb shows in-frame clones only, minus some. The data hold over 25,000 clones, with about nine tenths observed a single time. The input for sequencing was peripheral blood, taken before any cancer treatment. The receptors shown here come from an older female donor with stage I lung adenocarcinoma.

Only one count was recorded for this clone. The gene calls are TRBV2 and TRBJ2-7, with no clear D. The CDR3 runs to 11 residues. With 5 bases removed from V and 4 bases from J, the gap between germline ends came to 6 bases. Germline loops: CDR1 SNHLY, CDR2 FYNNEI. The CDR3 DNA sequence: TGTGCCAGCAGTAACCGTTACGAGCAGTACTTC. Its protein product is CASSNRYEQYF.

The gene calls are TRBV19 and TRBJ1-2; D gene unclear. V lost 1 base to trimming and J lost 2 bases, with 5 bases between them. CDR1 and CDR2 from the germline V gene are LNHDA and SQIVND (reference sequence). The CDR3 sequence is 13 residues long. The DNA of the CDR3 is TGTGCCAGTAGTATAGGGGAGAACTATGGCTACACCTTC. This translates into CASSIGENYGYTF.

The chain joins TRBV30 to TRBJ2-1, with 8 nucleotides matching TRBD1. The ends lost 5 bases at V and 6 bases at J; junction bases unmatched: 0. Germline V CDR1 and CDR2: GTSNPN, SVGIG (reference sequence). There are 11 residues in the CDR3. This CDR3 reads CAWGQGNEQFF. DNA of the CDR3: TGTGCCTGGGGACAGGGCAATGAGCAGTTCTTC.

V gene TRBV4-3 combines with J gene TRBJ1-2, with 7 nucleotides matching TRBD1. J gave up 0 bases and V 3 bases, and 4 bases lay outside the gene matches. The CDR3 length is 15 residues. Germline assignment: CDR1 LGHNA and CDR2 YSLEER. The CDR3 region has the DNA TGCGCCAGCAGCCACGCGGACAGGTCTAACTATGGCTACACCTTC. The encoded protein is CASSHADRSNYGYTF.

This clone was seen a few times. The V and J genes are TRBV10-1 and TRBJ2-7; D ambiguous. The V end lost 7 bases, the J end lost 5 bases, and 0 bases lay between the germline ends. The CDR3 covers 8 residues. The germline V gene encodes CDR1 WNHNN and CDR2 SYGVQD (reference sequence). The CDR3 DNA follows: TGCGCCAGCAACGAGCAGTACTTC. Residues: CASNEQYF.

The chain uses TRBV6-1 and TRBJ1-2; 7 bases line up with TRBD1. CDR3 size: 14 residues. The V segment lost 4 bases and the J segment 4 bases; nucleotides outside the gene matches: 6. CDR1 and CDR2 (germline): MNHNS, SASEGT. As DNA, the CDR3 is TGTGCCAGCAGTGCCAGGGGGACAGTCTATGGCTACACCTTC. Its translation is CASSARGTVYGYTF.

This chain connects TRBV7-8 to TRBJ1-5; D not resolved. The CDR3 runs 14 residues. The germline V and J ends were trimmed by 5 bases and 4 bases, with 12 bases remaining between them. Germline loops: CDR1 SGHVS, CDR2 FQNEAQ. The CDR3 bases are TGTGCCAGCAGCGCCGGACCGAATAATCAGCCCCAGCATTTT. Protein product: CASSAGPNNQPQHF.

This clone has just one count. V usage is TRBV4-3 and J usage is TRBJ1-1; D is unresolved. Germline CDR1 and CDR2: LGHNA and YSLEER. V was pared by 0 bases and J by 3 bases, with 11 bases between. CDR3 length: 15 amino acids. The DNA for the CDR3 is TGCGCCAGCAGCCAAGATGTGAAGGGAGACACTGAAGCTTTCTTT. Its protein product is CASSQDVKGDTEAFF.

V usage is TRBV9 and J usage is TRBJ1-1; a possible D gene is TRBD1 (5 bases). V lost 0 bases and J 1 base, leaving 7 bases between the germline ends. Germline assignment: CDR1 SGDLS and CDR2 YYNGEE. The CDR3 has 14 amino acids. Written as DNA, the CDR3 is TGTGCCAGCAGCGTAGAGGACAAGAACACTGAAGCTTTCTTT. Translating gives CASSVEDKNTEAFF.

This chain joins TRBV6-1 and TRBJ2-7, with D hard to call. V lost 6 bases and J lost 4, with 10 bases in between. Germline V gene sequence: CDR1 MNHNS, CDR2 SASEGT. This CDR3 spans 12 amino acids. The CDR3 here is CASSPIGYEQYF. Written as DNA, the CDR3 is TGTGCCAGCAGCCCCATCGGATACGAGCAGTACTTC.

The J gene is TRBJ1-6, the V gene TRBV28; D perhaps matches TRBD1 (6 bases). CDR3 length equals 14 residues. V was trimmed by 2 bases and J by 8 bases, leaving 10 bases between them. Germline V CDR1 and CDR2: MDHEN, SYDVKM. In DNA form, the CDR3 reads TGTGCCAGCAGTTTAACAGGGCAGGATTCACCCCTCCACTTT. Its translation: CASSLTGQDSPLHF.

CDR3 sequence (DNA): TGTGCCAGCAGCCCGCGGACGGGAAACTTTGTAGAGACCCAGTACTTC. It specifies CASSPRTGNFVETQYF. The V and J genes are TRBV7-6 and TRBJ2-5, with D perhaps matching TRBD2 (5 bases). V was cut by 5 bases and J by 4 bases, with 20 bases left in between. Germline values: CDR1 SGHVS, CDR2 FNYEAQ. This CDR3 has 16 residues. The whole variable domain, remainder taken from reference TRBV7-6 and TRBJ2-5, is GAGVSQSPRYKVTKRGQDVALRCDPISGHVSLYWYRQALGQGPEFLTYFNYEAQQDKSGLPNDRFSAERPEGSISTLTIQRTEQRDSAMYRCASSPRTGNFVETQYFGPGTRLLVL.

The chain employs TRBV6-5 and TRBJ2-7; 10 bases map to TRBD2. This CDR3 region has 14 residues. The junction had 2 bases not matched to a gene; V was cut back by 5 bases and J by 1 base. Germline V gene sequence: CDR1 MNHEY, CDR2 SVGAGI. The DNA for the CDR3 is TGTGCCAGCAGTGATAGCGGGGGGTCCTACGAGCAGTACTTC. Translated: CASSDSGGSYEQYF.

The J gene is TRBJ2-5, the V gene TRBV6-6; tentatively, D is TRBD2 (5 bases). V lost 4 bases and J lost 3, with 9 bases in between. Germline V gives CDR1 MNHNY, CDR2 SVGAGI (reference sequence). The CDR3 extends over 13 amino acids. CDR3: CASSLLGKETQYF. The CDR3 region has the DNA TGTGCCAGCAGTTTACTAGGGAAAGAGACCCAGTACTTC.

The V gene is TRBV10-2, the J gene TRBJ1-1, with D unresolved. The germline V and J ends were trimmed by 2 bases and 1 base, with 11 bases remaining between them. Per germline, CDR1 WSHSY and CDR2 SAAADI. The CDR3 totals 15 residues. The CDR3 loop reads CASSEHEPGNTEAFF. CDR3 nucleotide sequence: TGCGCCAGCAGTGAGCATGAACCGGGGAACACTGAAGCTTTCTTT.

This clone appeared a few times. This chain uses TRBV18 with TRBJ1-1; D remains ambiguous. Deletions cut 3 bases from V and 3 bases from J, with 11 bases between. The length of the CDR3 is 14 residues. Germline V gene lookup returns CDR1 KGHSH and CDR2 LQKENI. The DNA of the CDR3 is TGTGCCAGCTCACCCCCCTCCGTACACACTGAAGCTTTCTTT. Its translation is CASSPPSVHTEAFF.